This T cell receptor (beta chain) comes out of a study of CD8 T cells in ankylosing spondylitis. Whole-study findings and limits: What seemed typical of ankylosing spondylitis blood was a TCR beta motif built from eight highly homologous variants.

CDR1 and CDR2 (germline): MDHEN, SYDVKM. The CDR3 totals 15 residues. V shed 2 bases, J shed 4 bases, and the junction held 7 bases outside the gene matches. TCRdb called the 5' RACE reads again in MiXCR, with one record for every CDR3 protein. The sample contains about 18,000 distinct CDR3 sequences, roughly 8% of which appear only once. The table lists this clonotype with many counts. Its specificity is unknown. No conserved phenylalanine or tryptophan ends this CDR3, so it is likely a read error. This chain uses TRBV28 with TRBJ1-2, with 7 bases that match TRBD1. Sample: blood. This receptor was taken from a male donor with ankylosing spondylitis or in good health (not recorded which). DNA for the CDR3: TGTGCCAGCAGTTTAGAGGGGGCCTTTCTCTATGGCTACACCCTC. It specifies CASSLEGAFLYGYTL.